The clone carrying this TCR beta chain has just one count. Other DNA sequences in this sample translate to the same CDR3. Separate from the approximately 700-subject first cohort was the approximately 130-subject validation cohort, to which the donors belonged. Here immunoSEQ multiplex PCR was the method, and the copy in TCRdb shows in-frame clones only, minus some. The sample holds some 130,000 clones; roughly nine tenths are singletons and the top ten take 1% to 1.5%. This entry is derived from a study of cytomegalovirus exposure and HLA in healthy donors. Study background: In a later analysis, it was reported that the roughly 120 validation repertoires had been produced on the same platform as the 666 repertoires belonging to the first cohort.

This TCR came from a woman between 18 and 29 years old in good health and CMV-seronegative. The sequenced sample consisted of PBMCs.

The CDR3 is CSVRVNTEAFF. In nucleotides, the CDR3 is TGCAGCGTTAGAGTGAACACTGAAGCTTTCTTT. The V and J genes are TRBV29-1 and TRBJ1-1; no definite D call. This CDR3 contains 11 residues. CDR1 and CDR2 from the germline V gene are SQVTM and ANQGSEA. Trimming took off 5 bases at V and 0 bases at J, with 4 bases between the two ends. Full variable domain (outside the CDR3, taken from reference TRBV29-1 and TRBJ1-1): SAVISQKPSRDICQRGTSLTIQCQVDSQVTMMFWYRQQPGQSLTLIATANQGSEATYESGFVIDKFPISRPNLTFSTLTVSNMSPEDSSIYLCSVRVNTEAFFGQGTRLTVV.